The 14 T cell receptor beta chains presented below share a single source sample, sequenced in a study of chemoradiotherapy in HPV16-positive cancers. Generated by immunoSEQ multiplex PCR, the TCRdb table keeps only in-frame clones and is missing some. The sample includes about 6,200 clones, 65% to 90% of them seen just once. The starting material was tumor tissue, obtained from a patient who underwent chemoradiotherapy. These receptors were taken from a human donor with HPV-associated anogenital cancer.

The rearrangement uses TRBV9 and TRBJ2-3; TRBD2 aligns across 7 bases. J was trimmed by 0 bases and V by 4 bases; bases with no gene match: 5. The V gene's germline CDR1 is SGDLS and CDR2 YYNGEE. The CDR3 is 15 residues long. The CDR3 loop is CASSPSGKSTDTQYF. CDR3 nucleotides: TGTGCCAGCAGCCCGAGCGGGAAGAGCACAGATACGCAGTATTTT. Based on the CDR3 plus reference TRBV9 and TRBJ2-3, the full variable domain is DSGVTQTPKHLITATGQRVTLRCSPRSGDLSVYWYQQSLDQGLQFLIQYYNGEERAKGNILERFSAQQFPDLHSELNLSSLELGDSALYFCASSPSGKSTDTQYFGPGTRLTVL.

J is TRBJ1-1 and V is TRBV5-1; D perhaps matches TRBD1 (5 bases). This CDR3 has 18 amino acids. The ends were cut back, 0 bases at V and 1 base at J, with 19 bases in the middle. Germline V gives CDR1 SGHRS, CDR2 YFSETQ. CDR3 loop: CASSLGGVRTSENTEAFF. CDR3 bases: TGCGCCAGCAGCTTGGGAGGGGTCAGGACGAGTGAGAACACTGAAGCTTTCTTT.

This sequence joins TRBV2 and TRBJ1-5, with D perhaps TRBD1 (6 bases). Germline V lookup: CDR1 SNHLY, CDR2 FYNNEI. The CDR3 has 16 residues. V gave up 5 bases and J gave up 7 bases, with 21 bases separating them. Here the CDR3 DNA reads TGTGCCAGCAGTCGGGGACTAACACTTGGGGGCCAGCCCCAGCATTTT. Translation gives CASSRGLTLGGQPQHF.

CDR3 bases: TGCGCCAGCAGCATGATGACAGACACTGAAGCTTTCTTT. It specifies CASSMMTDTEAFF. The rearrangement links TRBV5-1 to TRBJ1-1; possible D gene TRBD1, 5 bases. CDR3 length equals 13 residues. Trimming took 4 bases from V and 3 from J, leaving 10 bases between them. From germline, CDR1 is SGHRS and CDR2 YFSETQ. Based on the CDR3 plus reference TRBV5-1 and TRBJ1-1, the full variable domain is KAGVTQTPRYLIKTRGQQVTLSCSPISGHRSVSWYQQTPGQGLQFLFEYFSETQRNKGNFPGRFSGRQFSNSRSEMNVSTLELGDSALYLCASSMMTDTEAFFGQGTRLTVV.

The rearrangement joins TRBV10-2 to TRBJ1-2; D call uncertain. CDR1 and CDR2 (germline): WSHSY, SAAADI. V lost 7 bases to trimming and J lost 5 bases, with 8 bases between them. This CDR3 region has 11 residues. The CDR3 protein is CASMDLYGYTF. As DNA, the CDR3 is TGCGCCAGCATGGACCTGTATGGCTACACCTTC.

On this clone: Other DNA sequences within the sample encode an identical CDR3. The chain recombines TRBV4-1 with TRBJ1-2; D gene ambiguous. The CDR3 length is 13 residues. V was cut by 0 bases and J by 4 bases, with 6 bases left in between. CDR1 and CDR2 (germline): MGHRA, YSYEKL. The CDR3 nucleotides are TGCGCCAGCAGCCAAGACCGGGGCTATGGCTACACCTTC. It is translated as CASSQDRGYGYTF.

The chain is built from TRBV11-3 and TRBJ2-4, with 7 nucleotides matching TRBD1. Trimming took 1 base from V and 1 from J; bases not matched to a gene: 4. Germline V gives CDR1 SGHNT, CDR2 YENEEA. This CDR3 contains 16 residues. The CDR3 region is CASSLVGQAAKNIQYF. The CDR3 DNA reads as TGTGCCAGCAGCTTAGTAGGACAGGCGGCCAAAAACATTCAGTACTTC.

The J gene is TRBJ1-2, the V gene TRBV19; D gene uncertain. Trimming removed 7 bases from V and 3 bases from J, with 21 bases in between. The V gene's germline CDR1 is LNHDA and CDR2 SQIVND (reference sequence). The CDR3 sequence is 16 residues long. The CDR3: CASTMRRVANDYGYTF. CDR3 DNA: TGTGCCAGTACCATGAGAAGGGTGGCTAATGACTATGGCTACACCTTC.

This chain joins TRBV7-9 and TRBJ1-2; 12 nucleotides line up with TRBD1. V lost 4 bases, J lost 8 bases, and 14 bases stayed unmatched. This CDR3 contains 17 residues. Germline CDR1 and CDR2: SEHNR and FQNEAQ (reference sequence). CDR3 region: CASSYLAGQGASGGYTF. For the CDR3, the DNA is TGTGCCAGCAGCTACCTGGCGGGACAGGGGGCTTCGGGAGGCTACACCTTC. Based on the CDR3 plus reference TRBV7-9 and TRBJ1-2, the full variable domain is DTGVSQNPRHKITKRGQNVTFRCDPISEHNRLYWYRQTLGQGPEFLTYFQNEAQLEKSRLLSDRFSAERPKGSFSTLEIQRTEQGDSAMYLCASSYLAGQGASGGYTFGSGTRLTVV.

The CDR3 nucleotides are TGTGCCAGCAGAGAACCCGGGACTCTATACAATGAGCAGTTCTTC. It yields the protein CASREPGTLYNEQFF. The chain links TRBV2 to TRBJ2-1, with a tentative D call TRBD2 (6 bases). This CDR3 spans 15 amino acids. The germline V gene encodes CDR1 SNHLY and CDR2 FYNNEI. Deletions cut 6 bases from V and 4 bases from J, with 16 bases between.

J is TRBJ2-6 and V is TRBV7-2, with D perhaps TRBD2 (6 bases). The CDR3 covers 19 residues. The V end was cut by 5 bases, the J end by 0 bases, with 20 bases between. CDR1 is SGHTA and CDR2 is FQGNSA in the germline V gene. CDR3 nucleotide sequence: TGTGCCAGCAGCCAACGGGGAGCGGGTCTACTCTCTGGGGCCAACGTCCTGACTTTC. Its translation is CASSQRGAGLLSGANVLTF.

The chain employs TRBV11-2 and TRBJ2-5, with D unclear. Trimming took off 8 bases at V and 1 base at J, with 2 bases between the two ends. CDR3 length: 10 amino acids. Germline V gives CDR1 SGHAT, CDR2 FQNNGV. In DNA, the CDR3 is TGTGCCAGCGCCCAAGAGACCCAGTACTTC. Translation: CASAQETQYF. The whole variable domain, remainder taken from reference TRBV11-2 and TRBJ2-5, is EAGVAQSPRYKIIEKRQSVAFWCNPISGHATLYWYQQILGQGPKLLIQFQNNGVVDDSQLPKDRFSAERLKGVDSTLKIQPAKLEDSAVYLCASAQETQYFGPGTRLLVL.

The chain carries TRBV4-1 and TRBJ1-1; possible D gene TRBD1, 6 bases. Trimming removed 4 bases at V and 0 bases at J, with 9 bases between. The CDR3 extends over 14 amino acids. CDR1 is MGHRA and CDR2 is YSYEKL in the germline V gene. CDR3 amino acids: CASSPQGMNTEAFF. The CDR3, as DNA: TGCGCCAGCAGCCCCCAGGGGATGAACACTGAAGCTTTCTTT.

CDR3 loop: CASTGGFGSISYEQYF. The CDR3 nucleotides read TGTGCCAGCACAGGGGGTTTCGGCTCTATATCCTACGAGCAGTACTTC. V gene TRBV2 combines with J gene TRBJ2-7; 7 bases are a match to TRBD1. The CDR3 is 16 amino acids. The V gene's germline CDR1 is SNHLY and CDR2 FYNNEI. Trimming at V came to 7 bases and at J to 1 base, leaving 13 bases not matched to a gene.